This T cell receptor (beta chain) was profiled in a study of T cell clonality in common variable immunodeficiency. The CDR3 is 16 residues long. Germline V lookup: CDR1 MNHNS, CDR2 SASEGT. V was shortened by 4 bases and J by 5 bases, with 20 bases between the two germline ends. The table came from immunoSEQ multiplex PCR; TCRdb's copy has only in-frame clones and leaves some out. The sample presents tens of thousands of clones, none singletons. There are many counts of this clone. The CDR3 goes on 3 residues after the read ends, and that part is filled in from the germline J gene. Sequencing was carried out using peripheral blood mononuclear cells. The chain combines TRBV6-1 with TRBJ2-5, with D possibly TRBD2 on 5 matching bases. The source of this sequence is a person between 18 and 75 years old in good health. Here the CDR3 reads CASSGTDYTVGETQYF. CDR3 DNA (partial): TGTGCCAGCAGTGGTACTGACTACACCGTAGGGGAGACC.